This entry concerns a single T cell receptor beta chain. No antigen is known for it. As for time point: week 23, last vaccination. It was 300 ug of mutant IDH1 20-mer peptide that made up each vaccine dose, given with topical imiquimod. The entry originates in a study of a mutant IDH1 vaccine in newly diagnosed glioma. On the study more broadly: Treated patients were around 60% male, around 38% female, mean age around 40 years.

Between the trimmed V and J ends, which lost 0 bases and 8 bases, there was a span of 11 bases. CDR3 length: 14 amino acids. Germline V gene sequence: CDR1 SGHTA, CDR2 FQGTGA. The table came from immunoSEQ multiplex PCR; TCRdb's copy has only in-frame clones and leaves some out. This table holds some 30,000 clones, more than 75% found once. The chain carries TRBV7-3 and TRBJ2-1, with D hard to call. The clonotype was recovered from a man aged 40-55 years with glioma. The sequenced sample was PBMCs, obtained from a glioma patient whose treatment included an IDH1 peptide vaccine. CDR3 bases: TGTGCCAGCAGCTTAACCGTCGCAGACGATGAGCAGTTCTTC. Its translation: CASSLTVADDEQFF.